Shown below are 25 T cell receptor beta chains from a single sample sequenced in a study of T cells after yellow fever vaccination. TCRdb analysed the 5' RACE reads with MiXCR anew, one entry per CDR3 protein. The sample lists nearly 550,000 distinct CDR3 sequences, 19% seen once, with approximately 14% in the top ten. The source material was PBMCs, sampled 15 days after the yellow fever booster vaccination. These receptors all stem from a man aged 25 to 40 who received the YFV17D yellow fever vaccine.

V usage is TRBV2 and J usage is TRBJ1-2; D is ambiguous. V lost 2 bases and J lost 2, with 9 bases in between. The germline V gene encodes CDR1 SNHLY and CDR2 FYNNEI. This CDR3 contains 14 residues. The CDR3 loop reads CASSEWMSNYGYTF. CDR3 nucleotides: TGTGCCAGCAGTGAATGGATGTCGAACTATGGCTACACCTTC.

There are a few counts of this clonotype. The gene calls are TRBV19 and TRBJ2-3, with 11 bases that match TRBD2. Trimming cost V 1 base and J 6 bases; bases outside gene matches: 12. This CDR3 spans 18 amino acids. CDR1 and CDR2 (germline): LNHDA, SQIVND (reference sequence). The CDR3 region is CASSIGGLAVLTGDTQYF. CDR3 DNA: TGTGCCAGTAGTATAGGGGGACTAGCGGTTCTAACCGGCGATACGCAGTATTTT.

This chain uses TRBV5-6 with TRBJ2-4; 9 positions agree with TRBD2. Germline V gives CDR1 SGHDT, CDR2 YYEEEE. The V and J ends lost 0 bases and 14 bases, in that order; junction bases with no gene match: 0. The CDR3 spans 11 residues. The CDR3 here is CASSLGTSEYF. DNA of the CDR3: TGTGCCAGCAGCTTGGGGACTAGCGAGTACTTC.

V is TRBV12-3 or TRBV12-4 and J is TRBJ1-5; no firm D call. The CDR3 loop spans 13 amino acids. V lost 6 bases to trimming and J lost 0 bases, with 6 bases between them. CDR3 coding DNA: TGTGCCAGCAGGCCGGATAGCAATCAGCCCCAGCATTTT. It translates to CASRPDSNQPQHF.

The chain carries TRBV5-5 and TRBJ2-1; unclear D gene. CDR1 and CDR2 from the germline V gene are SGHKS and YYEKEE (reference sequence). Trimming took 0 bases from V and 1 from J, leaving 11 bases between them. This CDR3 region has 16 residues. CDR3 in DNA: TGTGCCAGCAGCTTGGCCCAGTTACTTTCCTACAATGAGCAGTTCTTC. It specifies CASSLAQLLSYNEQFF.

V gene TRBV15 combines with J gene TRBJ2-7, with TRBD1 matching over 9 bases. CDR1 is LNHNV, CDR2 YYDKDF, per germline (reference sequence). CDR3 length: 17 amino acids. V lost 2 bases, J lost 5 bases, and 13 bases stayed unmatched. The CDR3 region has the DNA TGTGCCACCAGCAGATCAGCCGGACAGGGGATAAGGCACGAGCAGTACTTC. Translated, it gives CATSRSAGQGIRHEQYF.

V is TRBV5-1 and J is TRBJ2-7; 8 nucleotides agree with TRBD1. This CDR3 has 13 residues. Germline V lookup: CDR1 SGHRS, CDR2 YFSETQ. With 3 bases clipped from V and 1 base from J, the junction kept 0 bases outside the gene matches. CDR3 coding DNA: TGCGCCAGCAGCTGGGACAGGTCCTACGAGCAGTACTTC. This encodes CASSWDRSYEQYF.

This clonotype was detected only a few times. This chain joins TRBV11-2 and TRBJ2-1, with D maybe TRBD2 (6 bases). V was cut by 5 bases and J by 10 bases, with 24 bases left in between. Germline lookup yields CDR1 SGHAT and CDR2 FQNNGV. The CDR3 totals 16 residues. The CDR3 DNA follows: TGTGCCAGCAGCCCTCGGTCCGTCGGGAGCCCGTCCGAGCAGTTCTTC. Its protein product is CASSPRSVGSPSEQFF.

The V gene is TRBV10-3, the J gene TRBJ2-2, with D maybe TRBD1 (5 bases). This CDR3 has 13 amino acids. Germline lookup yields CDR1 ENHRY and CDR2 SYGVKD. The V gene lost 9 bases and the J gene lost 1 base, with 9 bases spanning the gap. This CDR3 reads CAIQDMNTGELFF. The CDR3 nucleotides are TGTGCCATACAGGATATGAACACCGGGGAGCTGTTTTTT.

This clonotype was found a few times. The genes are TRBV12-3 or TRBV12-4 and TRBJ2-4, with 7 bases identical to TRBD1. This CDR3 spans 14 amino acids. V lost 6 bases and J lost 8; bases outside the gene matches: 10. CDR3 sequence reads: CASSTGTVNYIQYF. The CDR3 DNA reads TGTGCCAGCAGCACCGGGACAGTTAACTACATTCAGTACTTC.

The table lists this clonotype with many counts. CDR3 sequence (DNA): TGTGCCACCACAGGACCAGACTCCTACGAGCAGTACTTC. It yields the protein CATTGPDSYEQYF. This chain joins TRBV28 and TRBJ2-7; maybe TRBD1 (5 bases). Germline CDR1 reads MDHEN; CDR2 reads SYDVKM. The CDR3 runs to 13 residues. The ends were cut back, 10 bases at V and 0 bases at J, with 13 bases in the middle.

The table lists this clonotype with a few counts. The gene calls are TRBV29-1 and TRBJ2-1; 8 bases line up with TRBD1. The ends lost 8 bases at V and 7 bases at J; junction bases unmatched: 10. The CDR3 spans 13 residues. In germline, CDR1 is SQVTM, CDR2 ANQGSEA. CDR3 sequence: CSTRTGPTNEQFF. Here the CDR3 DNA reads TGCAGCACCCGGACAGGGCCCACGAATGAGCAGTTCTTC.

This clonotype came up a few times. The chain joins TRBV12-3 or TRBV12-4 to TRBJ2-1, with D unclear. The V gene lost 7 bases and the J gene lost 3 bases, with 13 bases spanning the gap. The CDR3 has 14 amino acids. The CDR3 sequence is CASTSQGVYNEQFF. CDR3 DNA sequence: TGTGCCAGCACCTCCCAAGGCGTCTACAATGAGCAGTTCTTC.

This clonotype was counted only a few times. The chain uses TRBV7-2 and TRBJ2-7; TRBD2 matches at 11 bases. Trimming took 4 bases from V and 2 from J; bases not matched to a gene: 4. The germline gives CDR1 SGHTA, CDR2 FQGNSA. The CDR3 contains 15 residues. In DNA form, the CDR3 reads TGTGCCAGCAGCTGGGGGGGACTAGCGGCCTACGAGCAGTACTTC. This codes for CASSWGGLAAYEQYF.

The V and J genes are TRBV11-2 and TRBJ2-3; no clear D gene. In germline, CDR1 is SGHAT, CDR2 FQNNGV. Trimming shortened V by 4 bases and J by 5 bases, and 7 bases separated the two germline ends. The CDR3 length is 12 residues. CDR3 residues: CASSSLVDTQYF. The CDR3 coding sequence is TGTGCCAGCAGCTCATTAGTAGATACGCAGTATTTT.

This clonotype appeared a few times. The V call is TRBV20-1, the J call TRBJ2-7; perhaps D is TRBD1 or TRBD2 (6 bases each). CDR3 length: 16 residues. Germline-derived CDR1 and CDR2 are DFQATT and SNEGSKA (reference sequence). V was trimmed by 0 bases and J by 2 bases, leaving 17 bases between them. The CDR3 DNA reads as TGCAGTGCTAGAGATCTAAGGGGGGAGCGGGCCTACGAGCAGTACTTC. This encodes CSARDLRGERAYEQYF.

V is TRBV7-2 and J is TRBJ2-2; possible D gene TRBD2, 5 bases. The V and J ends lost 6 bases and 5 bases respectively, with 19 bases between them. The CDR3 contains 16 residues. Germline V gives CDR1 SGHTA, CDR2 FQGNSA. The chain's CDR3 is CASSQLEGGKTGELFF. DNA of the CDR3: TGTGCCAGCAGTCAACTAGAAGGCGGTAAAACCGGGGAGCTGTTTTTT. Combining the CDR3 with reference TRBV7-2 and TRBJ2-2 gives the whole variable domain GAGVSQSPSNKVTEKGKDVELRCDPISGHTALYWYRQSLGQGLEFLIYFQGNSAPDKSGLPSDRFSAERTGGSVSTLTIQRTQQEDSAVYLCASSQLEGGKTGELFFGEGSRLTVL.

The CDR3 loop reads CASTQGGVWKTQYF. The DNA of the CDR3 is TGTGCCAGCACTCAGGGGGGAGTATGGAAGACCCAGTACTTC. V gene TRBV12-3 or TRBV12-4 combines with J gene TRBJ2-5, with TRBD1 as a possible D gene (7 bases). The CDR3 is 14 residues long. Trimming left V 7 bases short and J 6 bases short, with 18 bases between.

CDR3 in amino acids: CASSSSQGAEEKLFF. CDR3 bases: TGTGCCAGCAGTTCATCACAGGGGGCGGAGGAAAAACTGTTTTTT. The V and J genes are TRBV12-3 or TRBV12-4 and TRBJ1-4, with TRBD1 identical over 9 bases. The CDR3 has 15 residues. Trimming at V came to 4 bases and at J to 8 bases, leaving 8 bases not matched to a gene.

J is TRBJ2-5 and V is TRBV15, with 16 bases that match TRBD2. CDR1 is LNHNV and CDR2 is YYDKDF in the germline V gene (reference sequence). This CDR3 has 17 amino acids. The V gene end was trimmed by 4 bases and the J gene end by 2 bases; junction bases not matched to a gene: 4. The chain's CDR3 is CATSTLGLAGGQETQYF. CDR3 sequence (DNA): TGTGCCACCAGCACCCTGGGACTAGCGGGAGGGCAAGAGACCCAGTACTTC.

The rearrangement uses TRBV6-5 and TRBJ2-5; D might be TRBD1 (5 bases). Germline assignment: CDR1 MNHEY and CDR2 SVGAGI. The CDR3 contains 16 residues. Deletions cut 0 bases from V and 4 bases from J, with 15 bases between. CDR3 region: CASSYSSVLGVETQYF. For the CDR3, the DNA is TGTGCCAGCAGTTACTCGAGTGTTTTAGGGGTAGAGACCCAGTACTTC.

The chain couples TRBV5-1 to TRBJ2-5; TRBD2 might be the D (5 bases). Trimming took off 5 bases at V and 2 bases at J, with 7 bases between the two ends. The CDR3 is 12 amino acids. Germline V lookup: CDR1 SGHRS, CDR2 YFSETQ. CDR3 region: CASRQRQETQYF. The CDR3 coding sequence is TGCGCCAGCAGACAGCGGCAAGAGACCCAGTACTTC.

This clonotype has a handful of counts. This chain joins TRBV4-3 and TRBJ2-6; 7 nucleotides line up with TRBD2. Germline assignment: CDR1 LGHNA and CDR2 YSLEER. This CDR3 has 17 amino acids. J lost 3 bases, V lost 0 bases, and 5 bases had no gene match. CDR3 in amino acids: CASSQDRGGFGANVLTF. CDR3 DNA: TGCGCCAGCAGCCAAGATCGGGGAGGGTTTGGGGCCAACGTCCTGACTTTC.

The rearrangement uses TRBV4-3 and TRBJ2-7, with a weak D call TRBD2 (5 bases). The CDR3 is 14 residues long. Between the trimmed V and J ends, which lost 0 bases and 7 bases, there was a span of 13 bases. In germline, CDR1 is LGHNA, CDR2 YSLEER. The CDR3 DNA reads TGCGCCAGCAGCCAAGACAGAGCGGAGGAAGAGCAGTACTTC. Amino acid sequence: CASSQDRAEEEQYF.

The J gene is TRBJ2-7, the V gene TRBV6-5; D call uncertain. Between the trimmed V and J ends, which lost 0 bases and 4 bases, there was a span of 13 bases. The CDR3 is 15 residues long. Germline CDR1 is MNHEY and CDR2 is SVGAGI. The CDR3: CASSYSRQHQYEQYF. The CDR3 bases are TGTGCCAGCAGTTACTCGAGACAACACCAATACGAGCAGTACTTC.